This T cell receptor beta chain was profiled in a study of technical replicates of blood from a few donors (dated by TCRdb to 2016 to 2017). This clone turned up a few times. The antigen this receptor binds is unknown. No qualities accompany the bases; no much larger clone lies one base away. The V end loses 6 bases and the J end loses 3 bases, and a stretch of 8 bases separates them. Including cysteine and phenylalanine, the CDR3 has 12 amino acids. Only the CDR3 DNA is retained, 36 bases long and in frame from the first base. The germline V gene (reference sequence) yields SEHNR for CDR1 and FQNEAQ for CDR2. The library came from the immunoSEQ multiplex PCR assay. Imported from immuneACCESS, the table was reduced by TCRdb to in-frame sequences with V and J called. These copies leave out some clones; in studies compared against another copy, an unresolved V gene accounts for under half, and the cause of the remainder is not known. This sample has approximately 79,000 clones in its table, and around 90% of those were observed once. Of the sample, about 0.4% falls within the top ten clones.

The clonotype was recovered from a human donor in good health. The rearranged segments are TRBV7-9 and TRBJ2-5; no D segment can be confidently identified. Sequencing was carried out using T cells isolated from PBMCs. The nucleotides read TGTGCCAGCAGATTCCGGGAAGAGACCCAGTACTTC. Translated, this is CASRFREETQYF.